This entry is about one T cell receptor beta chain. The data were obtained in a study of blood T cell repertoires in COVID-19. Study-level information: Acute-phase and convalescent COVID-19 samples originated in the United States, Italy and Spain.

Per the study methods: It was from reference gene primer amplification that nucleated cell counts were estimated. Sequenced by immunoSEQ multiplex PCR; TCRdb stores in-frame clones only, minus some. Clonal size and the V and J genes are those of that table, whereas D and trimming came from the DNA. The top ten hold about 4.5% of the sample, which has about 120,000 clones, roughly nine tenths seen once. V lost 7 bases, J lost 3 bases, and 2 bases stayed unmatched. The CDR3 runs to 11 residues. In germline, CDR1 is GTSNPN, CDR2 SVGIG (reference sequence). Sequences were obtained from peripheral blood. J is TRBJ1-1 and V is TRBV30; TRBD1 agrees at 7 bases. The sequence was collected from a man in his 60s with COVID-19, enrolled during active disease. This CDR3 reads CASTGDTEAFF. The CDR3, as DNA: TGTGCCTCTACAGGGGACACTGAAGCTTTCTTT.